A single sample gave rise to the 32 T cell receptor beta chains below, sequenced in a study of T cells in Graves' hyperthyroidism and ophthalmopathy. Regions amplified from RNA transcripts were the TCR beta CDR3 regions. Researchers ran a first-round RT-PCR on the TCR CDR3 using the HTBI primer set. Each CDR3 protein is one row after TCRdb ran MiXCR on the multiplex PCR reads. Of nearly 250,000 distinct CDR3 sequences listed, 16% were seen once; the top ten hold around 30%. The source material was blood. These receptors originate from a young woman with Graves' ophthalmopathy.

This clonotype was seen repeatedly, ten times or more. The gene calls are TRBV10-3 and TRBJ2-5; a weak D match, TRBD2 (6 bases). The germline gives CDR1 ENHRY, CDR2 SYGVKD. The ends were cut back, 8 bases at V and 2 bases at J, with 9 bases in the middle. This CDR3 has 12 amino acids. In DNA, the CDR3 is TGTGCCATCGCGGGATATCAAGAGACCCAGTACTTC. It specifies CAIAGYQETQYF.

To note about this clonotype: Germline and junction disagree at one end, which may indicate a read error. V and J are TRBV28 and TRBJ2-5; D ambiguous. CDR1 MDHEN and CDR2 SYDVKM come from the germline V gene. This CDR3 has 15 residues. The CDR3 loop is CASGPGSTGQETQYF. As DNA, the CDR3 is TGTGCCAGCGGACCCGGGTCAACCGGCCAAGAGACGCAGTACTTC.

This clonotype was detected many times. This sequence joins TRBV3-1 and TRBJ2-2, with D maybe TRBD2 (6 bases). There are 16 residues in the CDR3. Germline assignment: CDR1 LGHDT and CDR2 YNNKEL (reference sequence). Between the trimmed V and J ends, which lost 5 bases and 4 bases, there was a span of 17 bases. The CDR3 region is CASSSSGLLATGELFF. CDR3 nucleotides: TGTGCCAGCAGCAGTTCGGGACTCCTGGCCACCGGGGAGCTGTTTTTT.

The chain combines TRBV20-1 with TRBJ1-1, with 9 bases identical to TRBD1. V shed 3 bases and J 6 bases; nucleotides not matched to a gene: 11. The germline V gene encodes CDR1 DFQATT and CDR2 SNEGSKA (reference sequence). The CDR3 contains 15 residues. The CDR3 here is CSARPPGQGGSEAFF. The CDR3 DNA reads TGCAGTGCTAGGCCGCCGGGACAGGGAGGTTCTGAAGCTTTCTTT.

The chain recombines TRBV7-6 with TRBJ2-3; possibly TRBD2 for D (6 bases). V lost 2 bases and J lost 4, with 19 bases in between. Per germline, CDR1 SGHVS and CDR2 FNYEAQ. This CDR3 region has 17 residues. The CDR3 nucleotides read TGTGCCAGCAGCTTAACCCCTCGGGGTAGGGAGGCAGATACGCAGTATTTT. Translation gives CASSLTPRGREADTQYF.

This clonotype has at least ten counts. J is TRBJ1-5 and V is TRBV6-1; D ambiguous. CDR3 size: 14 residues. The V gene lost 6 bases and the J gene lost 0 bases, with 9 bases spanning the gap. Germline-derived CDR1 and CDR2 are MNHNS and SASEGT. The CDR3 DNA reads TGTGCCAGCAGCAACGCCTATAGCAATCAGCCCCAGCATTTT. This encodes CASSNAYSNQPQHF.

Ten or more counts support this clonotype. The CDR3 loop reads CASSLGAGPYNEQFF. DNA of the CDR3: TGTGCCAGCAGCTTAGGGGCAGGGCCCTACAATGAGCAGTTCTTC. The chain carries TRBV7-9 and TRBJ2-1, with D perhaps TRBD1 (5 bases). The CDR3 consists of 15 residues. The V gene's germline CDR1 is SEHNR and CDR2 FQNEAQ (reference sequence). Trimming removed 1 base at V and 2 bases at J, with 9 bases between.

This clonotype was counted many times. The J gene is TRBJ1-6, the V gene TRBV20-1; the D gene is possibly TRBD1 (5 bases). Trimming removed 5 bases from V and 7 bases from J, with 12 bases in between. CDR1 and CDR2 (germline): DFQATT, SNEGSKA (reference sequence). The CDR3 is 13 residues long. CDR3 in amino acids: CSAEQGLNSPLHF. CDR3 coding DNA: TGCAGTGCTGAGCAGGGACTAAATTCACCCCTCCACTTT.

This clonotype was detected ten times or more. The genes are TRBV19 and TRBJ2-1; 12 positions agree with TRBD2. The CDR3 has 16 residues. After removal of 3 bases from V and 3 bases from J, the junction contained 3 bases not matched to a gene. Germline values: CDR1 LNHDA, CDR2 SQIVND (reference sequence). The CDR3 protein is CASSISTSGGYNEQFF. As DNA, the CDR3 is TGTGCCAGTAGTATTTCGACTAGCGGGGGCTACAATGAGCAGTTCTTC.

The J gene is TRBJ2-1, the V gene TRBV27, with TRBD2 matching 12 bases. V was clipped by 2 bases and J by 5 bases; unmatched bases: 13. This CDR3 region has 19 residues. Looked up from germline, CDR1 is MNHEY and CDR2 is SMNVEV (reference sequence). The CDR3 region has the DNA TGTGCCAGCAGTTTAGAGGCTAGCGGGAGGGCGATGGTGAACAATGAGCAGTTCTTC. Its protein product is CASSLEASGRAMVNNEQFF.

This clonotype was seen a handful of times. The chain employs TRBV12-3 or TRBV12-4 and TRBJ1-1; 8 nucleotides align to TRBD1. V lost 7 bases, J lost 4 bases, and 5 bases stayed unmatched. The length of the CDR3 is 13 residues. DNA of the CDR3: TGTGCCAGCAATTCCACAGGGGGCACTGAAGCTTTCTTT. Protein product: CASNSTGGTEAFF.

This clonotype was seen ten or more times. The chain uses TRBV2 and TRBJ1-2; a possible D gene is TRBD1 (5 bases). Trimming removed 4 bases at V and 4 bases at J, with 7 bases between. The CDR3 has 12 amino acids. Germline values: CDR1 SNHLY, CDR2 FYNNEI. The CDR3 protein is CASSGQSYGYTF. CDR3 DNA: TGTGCCAGCAGTGGACAGTCCTATGGCTACACCTTC.

V gene TRBV6-1 combines with J gene TRBJ2-7; 14 nucleotides align to TRBD2. The V and J ends lost 3 bases and 5 bases, in that order; junction bases with no gene match: 0. CDR3 length: 14 residues. In germline, CDR1 is MNHNS, CDR2 SASEGT. For the CDR3, the DNA is TGTGCCAGCAGTGAGACTAGCGGGGGGGACGAGCAGTACTTC. Amino acids: CASSETSGGDEQYF.

This clonotype was observed many times. The rearrangement uses TRBV24-1 and TRBJ2-3; the match to TRBD2 covers 11 bases. Germline-derived CDR1 and CDR2 are KGHDR and SFDVKD. The V segment lost 3 bases and the J segment 2 bases; nucleotides outside the gene matches: 3. The CDR3 has 16 residues. The CDR3 DNA reads TGTGCCACCAGTGATCAACTAGCGGGGGTCACAGATACGCAGTATTTT. As protein: CATSDQLAGVTDTQYF.

This clonotype was counted many times. The rearrangement uses TRBV20-1 and TRBJ2-5, with D possibly matching TRBD1 (5 bases). Germline CDR1 is DFQATT and CDR2 is SNEGSKA (reference sequence). V was pared by 6 bases and J by 1 base, with 15 bases between. The length of the CDR3 is 14 residues. In DNA, the CDR3 is TGCAGTGCGTTACACAGGCGGTCCCAAGAGACCCAGTACTTC. This codes for CSALHRRSQETQYF.

The sample holds many counts of this clonotype. The chain recombines TRBV20-1 with TRBJ2-5, with TRBD2 as a possible D gene (5 bases). Germline V lookup: CDR1 DFQATT, CDR2 SNEGSKA (reference sequence). The CDR3 runs to 12 residues. V shed 6 bases and J shed 4 bases, with 12 bases lying between them. The CDR3 coding sequence is TGCAGTGCCCACCCCAGCGGAGAGACCCAGTACTTC. Protein: CSAHPSGETQYF.

This clonotype was counted ten times or more. This chain links TRBV7-2 with TRBJ2-5; perhaps TRBD2 as D (7 bases). The CDR3 length is 15 residues. The ends were cut back, 5 bases at V and 3 bases at J, with 16 bases in the middle. CDR1 is SGHTA and CDR2 is FQGNSA in the germline V gene. The CDR3 region has the DNA TGTGCCAGCAGCCCCCGGGGGGCGGGAGAAGAGACCCAGTACTTC. This encodes CASSPRGAGEETQYF.

This clonotype showed up just a few times. V is TRBV10-3 and J is TRBJ1-5, with 7 positions matching TRBD1. From germline, CDR1 is ENHRY and CDR2 SYGVKD. V trimming: 10 bases; J trimming: 3 bases; junction bases outside the gene matches: 6. The CDR3 totals 13 residues. In nucleotides, the CDR3 is TGTGCCAGCAAACAGGGGCACAATCAGCCCCAGCATTTT. It codes for CASKQGHNQPQHF.

This clonotype has at least ten counts. The chain uses TRBV20-1 and TRBJ1-1, with 11 bases aligning to TRBD1. The germline V gene has CDR1 DFQATT and CDR2 SNEGSKA (reference sequence). The CDR3 has 16 residues. V lost 6 bases to trimming and J lost 6 bases; unmatched junction nucleotides: 15. The DNA for the CDR3 is TGCAGTGCCCGATCGGACAGGGGGCTTTTTAGCGCTGAAGCTTTCTTT. It codes for CSARSDRGLFSAEAFF.

This clonotype was detected many times. The chain links TRBV7-2 to TRBJ1-5, with D tentatively TRBD1 (5 bases). The length of the CDR3 is 12 residues. The germline V and J ends were trimmed by 5 bases and 7 bases, with 9 bases remaining between them. Germline-derived CDR1 and CDR2 are SGHTA and FQGNSA. CDR3 region: CASSDSAQPQHF. CDR3 sequence (DNA): TGTGCCAGCAGCGACAGCGCGCAGCCCCAGCATTTT.

This clonotype was seen repeatedly, ten times or more. The chain links TRBV20-1 to TRBJ2-3; 9 nucleotides match TRBD2. This CDR3 contains 13 residues. Germline lookup yields CDR1 DFQATT and CDR2 SNEGSKA (reference sequence). CDR3 region: CSISGRSADTQYF. The DNA for the CDR3 is TGCAGCATCAGCGGGAGGAGTGCAGATACGCAGTATTTT.

On this clonotype: A single base separates this from a much larger clone, so it may be a read error. The chain links TRBV9 to TRBJ1-2, with a weak D call TRBD1 (6 bases). Trimming took off 4 bases at V and 8 bases at J, with 27 bases between the two ends. CDR3 length: 17 residues. Germline CDR1 is SGDLS and CDR2 is YYNGEE. This CDR3 is CASSPLPPLQGMGGYTF. DNA for the CDR3: TGTGCCAGCAGCCCCCTGCCTCCTCTTCAGGGGATGGGCGGCTACACCTTC.

This clonotype was observed many times. This chain joins TRBV28 and TRBJ2-1; TRBD1 matches at 10 bases. From germline, CDR1 is MDHEN and CDR2 SYDVKM. The ends lost 5 bases at V and 6 bases at J; junction bases unmatched: 4. The CDR3 extends over 14 amino acids. The CDR3: CASSRTGGINEQFF. As DNA, the CDR3 is TGTGCCAGCAGTCGGACAGGGGGAATCAATGAGCAGTTCTTC.

This clonotype appeared many times. This rearrangement joins TRBV30 to TRBJ1-6; 8 positions match TRBD1. CDR1 is GTSNPN and CDR2 is SVGIG in the germline V gene (reference sequence). V trimming: 5 bases; J trimming: 10 bases; junction bases outside the gene matches: 7. The CDR3 covers 13 residues. The CDR3 DNA reads as TGTGCCTGGGGGCAGGGGGCCGGCTCACCCCTCCACTTT. Protein sequence: CAWGQGAGSPLHF.

This chain connects TRBV11-1 to TRBJ1-1; no clear D. Trimming took 5 bases from V and 2 from J, leaving 15 bases between them. The germline V gene has CDR1 SGHAT and CDR2 FQDESV (reference sequence). The CDR3 consists of 15 residues. CDR3 DNA sequence: TGTGCCAGCAGCCGTGACCAGGTGGGAAACACTGAAGCTTTCTTT. Amino acids: CASSRDQVGNTEAFF. Using reference TRBV11-1 and TRBJ1-1 for the parts outside the CDR3, the full variable domain is EAEVAQSPRYKITEKSQAVAFWCDPISGHATLYWYRQILGQGPELLVQFQDESVVDDSQLPKDRFSAERLKGVDSTLKIQPAELGDSAMYLCASSRDQVGNTEAFFGQGTRLTVV.

At least ten counts were recorded for this clonotype. This chain connects TRBV6-5 to TRBJ1-1, with D possibly being TRBD1 (5 bases). The CDR3 is 14 amino acids. V was pared by 2 bases and J by 6 bases, with 13 bases between. From germline, CDR1 is MNHEY and CDR2 SVGAGI. CDR3 nucleotides: TGTGCCAGCAGTTACACTCCAGGGTCCCCTGAAGCTTTCTTT. Its translation is CASSYTPGSPEAFF.

This chain connects TRBV7-2 to TRBJ2-3, with TRBD2 identical over 9 bases. V shed 0 bases and J 2 bases; nucleotides not matched to a gene: 6. The CDR3 is 17 residues long. Germline values: CDR1 SGHTA, CDR2 FQGNSA. CDR3 in DNA: TGTGCCAGCAGCTTAGCGATCCTAGCGGGAAACACAGATACGCAGTATTTT. As protein: CASSLAILAGNTDTQYF.

This clonotype was detected ten times or more. The chain has TRBV18 and TRBJ2-1, with D unresolved. CDR1 KGHSH and CDR2 LQKENI come from the germline V gene. The CDR3 is made up of 16 amino acids. V lost 6 bases, J lost 0 bases, and 15 bases lay in between. CDR3 sequence reads: CASSPLLTSSYNEQFF. CDR3 sequence (DNA): TGTGCCAGCTCGCCTCTACTGACGAGCTCCTACAATGAGCAGTTCTTC.

This clonotype was detected ten times or more. J is TRBJ1-4 and V is TRBV12-3 or TRBV12-4; TRBD1 is a possible D gene (5 bases). Trimming stripped 6 bases from V and 6 bases from J, with 17 bases between. This CDR3 is built from 15 residues. The CDR3 loop is CASSKTVARDEKLFF. The CDR3 DNA reads as TGTGCCAGCAGCAAGACAGTAGCAAGGGATGAAAAACTGTTTTTT.

This clonotype was detected ten times or more. The V call is TRBV7-2, the J call TRBJ1-4; TRBD1 aligns across 8 bases. The CDR3 consists of 15 residues. The germline gives CDR1 SGHTA, CDR2 FQGNSA. With 3 bases clipped from V and 6 bases from J, the junction kept 6 bases outside the gene matches. DNA of the CDR3: TGTGCCAGCAGCTTGTCGGGACAGGCTTATGAAAAACTGTTTTTT. This gives the protein CASSLSGQAYEKLFF. The complete variable domain, with remaining parts taken from reference TRBV7-2 and TRBJ1-4, reads GAGVSQSPSNKVTEKGKDVELRCDPISGHTALYWYRQSLGQGLEFLIYFQGNSAPDKSGLPSDRFSAERTGGSVSTLTIQRTQQEDSAVYLCASSLSGQAYEKLFFGSGTQLSVL.

This clonotype was found a few times. J is TRBJ1-6 and V is TRBV19, with D perhaps TRBD1 (6 bases). Germline CDR1 and CDR2: LNHDA and SQIVND (reference sequence). The ends were cut back, 6 bases at V and 10 bases at J, with 13 bases in the middle. The CDR3 has 13 residues. CDR3 amino acids: CASRATGNSPLHF. The CDR3 DNA follows: TGTGCCAGTAGAGCAACAGGGAACTCACCCCTCCACTTT.

The chain carries TRBV28 and TRBJ1-5; D ambiguous. V was pared by 2 bases and J by 3 bases, with 8 bases between. This CDR3 spans 14 amino acids. CDR1 and CDR2 from the germline V gene are MDHEN and SYDVKM. As DNA, the CDR3 is TGTGCCAGCAGTTTAGTGCAAGTCAATCAGCCCCAGCATTTT. This sequence encodes CASSLVQVNQPQHF.